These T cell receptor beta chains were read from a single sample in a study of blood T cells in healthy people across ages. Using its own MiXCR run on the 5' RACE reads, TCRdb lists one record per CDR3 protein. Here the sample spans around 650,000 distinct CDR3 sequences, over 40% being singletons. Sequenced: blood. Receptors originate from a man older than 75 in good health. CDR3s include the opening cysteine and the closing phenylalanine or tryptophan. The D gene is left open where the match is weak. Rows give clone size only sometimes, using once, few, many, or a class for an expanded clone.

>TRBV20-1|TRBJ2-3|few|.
CSARGGRRTDTQYF
TGCAGTGCTAGAGGGGGGCGACGCACAGATACGCAGTATTTT
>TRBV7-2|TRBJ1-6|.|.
CASSLAPGPIPLHF
TGTGCCAGCAGCTTAGCCCCCGGCCCTATACCCCTCCACTTT
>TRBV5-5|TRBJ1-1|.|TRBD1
CASSLRQGNVNTEAFF
TGTGCCAGCAGCCTAAGACAGGGAAATGTGAACACTGAAGCTTTCTTT
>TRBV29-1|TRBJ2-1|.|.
CSVEPNRGSYQETQFF
TGCAGCGTTGAACCAAACCGTGGCTCGTACCAAGAGACCCAGTTCTTC
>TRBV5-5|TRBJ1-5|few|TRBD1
CASRGGTGDQPQHF
TGTGCCAGCAGAGGGGGGACAGGGGATCAGCCCCAGCATTTT
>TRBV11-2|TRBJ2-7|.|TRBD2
CASSWGGEQYF
TGTGCCAGCAGTTGGGGGGGCGAGCAGTACTTC
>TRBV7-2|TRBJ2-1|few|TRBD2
CASSLETSGYLYNEQFF
TGTGCCAGCAGCTTAGAGACTAGCGGGTACCTCTACAATGAGCAGTTCTTC
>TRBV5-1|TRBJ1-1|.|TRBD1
CASSPNGQGNTEAFF
TGCGCCAGCAGCCCCAATGGACAGGGGAACACTGAAGCTTTCTTT
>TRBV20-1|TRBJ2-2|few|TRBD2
CSAPSGTTGELFF
TGCAGTGCCCCTAGCGGGACCACCGGGGAGCTGTTTTTT
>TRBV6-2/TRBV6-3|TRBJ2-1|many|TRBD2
CASSDSGRAGEQFF
TGTGCCAGCAGTGATAGCGGGAGGGCTGGTGAGCAGTTCTTC
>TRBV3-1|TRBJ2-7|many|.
CASSQYSYEQYF
TGTGCCAGCAGCCAATATTCCTACGAGCAGTACTTC
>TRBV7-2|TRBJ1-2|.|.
CASSLVVQGSGYTF
TGTGCCAGCAGCTTAGTGGTACAGGGCTCTGGCTACACCTTC
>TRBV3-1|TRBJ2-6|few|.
CASSPRPLSGANVLTF
TGTGCCAGCAGCCCTAGGCCCCTCTCTGGGGCCAACGTCCTGACTTTC
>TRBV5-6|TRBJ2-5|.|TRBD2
CASSSKRGRSEETQYF
TGTGCCAGCAGCTCAAAGCGGGGCCGTTCGGAAGAGACCCAGTACTTC
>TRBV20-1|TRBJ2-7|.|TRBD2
CSASSGGAGEQYF
TGCAGTGCTAGTAGCGGGGGGGCTGGAGAGCAGTACTTC
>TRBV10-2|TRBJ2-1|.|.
CASSESGAVVREQFF
TGCGCCAGCAGTGAGTCGGGCGCAGTAGTTCGTGAGCAGTTCTTC
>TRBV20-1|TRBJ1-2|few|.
CRCRANYGYTF
TGCAGATGCCGGGCAAACTATGGCTACACCTTC
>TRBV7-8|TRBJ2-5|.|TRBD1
CASSLVVGQGGETQYF
TGTGCCAGCAGCTTAGTCGTGGGACAGGGGGGAGAGACCCAGTACTTC
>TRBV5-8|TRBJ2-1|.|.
CASSWARSAVDEQFF
TGTGCCAGCAGCTGGGCACGGAGTGCTGTAGATGAGCAGTTCTTC
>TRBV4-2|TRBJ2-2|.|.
CASSQDPSAGTEAGELFF
TGTGCCAGCAGCCAAGATCCTAGCGCCGGGACAGAGGCCGGGGAGCTGTTTTTT
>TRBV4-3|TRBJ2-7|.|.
CASSQDPPRQIPYEQYF
TGCGCCAGCAGCCAAGACCCCCCCCGACAAATTCCCTACGAGCAGTACTTC
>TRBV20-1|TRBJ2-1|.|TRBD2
CSAQTSGPYNEQFF
TGCAGTGCTCAGACTAGCGGTCCCTACAATGAGCAGTTCTTC
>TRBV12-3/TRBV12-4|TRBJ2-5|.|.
CASSRPGTTYGETQYF
TGTGCCAGCAGCCGCCCCGGGACGACCTACGGGGAGACCCAGTACTTC
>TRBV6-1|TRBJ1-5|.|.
CASSEILARTSNQPQHF
TGTGCCAGCAGTGAAATTTTGGCCAGAACAAGCAATCAGCCCCAGCATTTT
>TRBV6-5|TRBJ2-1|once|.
CASSRARDGNNEQFF
TGTGCCAGCAGTCGAGCCCGGGACGGCAACAATGAGCAGTTCTTC
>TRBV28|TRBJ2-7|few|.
CASSLGWEEQYF
TGTGCCAGCAGTTTAGGTTGGGAAGAGCAGTACTTC
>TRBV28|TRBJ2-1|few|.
CASSFGTSYNEQFF
TGTGCCAGCAGTTTTGGGACTTCCTACAATGAGCAGTTCTTC
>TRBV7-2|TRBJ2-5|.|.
CASSLRARGSIRETQYF
TGTGCCAGCAGCTTGCGCGCCCGGGGGTCCATCCGAGAGACCCAGTACTTC
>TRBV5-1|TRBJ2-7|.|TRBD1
CASSRDRGSTYEQYF
TGCGCCAGCAGCCGGGACAGGGGGTCGACCTACGAGCAGTACTTC
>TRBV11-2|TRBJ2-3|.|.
CASSSRGQADTQYF
TGTGCCAGCAGCTCCCGCGGCCAGGCAGATACGCAGTATTTT
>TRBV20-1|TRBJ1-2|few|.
CSAPDANYGYTF
TGCAGTGCCCCGGACGCTAACTATGGCTACACCTTC
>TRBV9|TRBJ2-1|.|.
CASSVTGGNEQFF
TGTGCCAGCAGCGTAACCGGGGGCAATGAGCAGTTCTTC
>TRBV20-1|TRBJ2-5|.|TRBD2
CSAGPAGGLETQYF
TGCAGTGCTGGACCGGCGGGAGGTTTGGAGACCCAGTACTTC
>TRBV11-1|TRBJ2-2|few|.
CASSFQQKNTGELFF
TGTGCCAGCAGCTTCCAGCAAAAAAACACCGGGGAGCTGTTTTTT
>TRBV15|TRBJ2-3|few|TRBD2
CATSRTSGDPTDTQYF
TGTGCCACCAGCCGGACTAGCGGGGACCCCACAGATACGCAGTATTTT
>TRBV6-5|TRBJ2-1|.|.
CASSAIWGVVNEQFF
TGTGCCAGCAGCGCCATTTGGGGGGTGGTTAATGAGCAGTTCTTC
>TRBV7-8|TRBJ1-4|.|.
CASSALRVATNEKLFF
TGTGCCAGCAGCGCACTACGAGTTGCAACTAATGAAAAACTGTTTTTT
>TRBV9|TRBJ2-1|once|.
CASRGGENEQFF
TGTGCCAGCAGGGGGGGAGAGAATGAGCAGTTCTTC
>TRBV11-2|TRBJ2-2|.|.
CASSILQANTGELFF
TGTGCCAGCAGCATACTTCAAGCGAACACCGGGGAGCTGTTTTTT
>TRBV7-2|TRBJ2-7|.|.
CASSTWGALPYEQYF
TGTGCCAGCTCCACCTGGGGGGCGCTGCCCTACGAGCAGTACTTC
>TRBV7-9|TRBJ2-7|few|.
CASSLGQGSDEQYF
TGTGCCAGCAGCTTAGGCCAGGGTTCTGACGAGCAGTACTTC
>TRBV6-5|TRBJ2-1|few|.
CASSYTDGTRHNEQFF
TGTGCCAGCAGTTACACGGACGGGACCAGACACAATGAGCAGTTCTTC
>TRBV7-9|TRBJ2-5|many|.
CASSMARTDQETQYF
TGTGCCAGCAGTATGGCGCGGACAGACCAAGAGACCCAGTACTTC
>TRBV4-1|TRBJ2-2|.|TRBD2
CASSQVGLTSGTGELFF
TGCGCCAGCAGCCAAGTGGGGTTGACTAGCGGCACCGGGGAGCTGTTTTTT
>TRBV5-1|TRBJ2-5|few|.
CASSHYGPSQETQYF
TGCGCCAGCAGTCACTACGGGCCATCTCAAGAGACCCAGTACTTC
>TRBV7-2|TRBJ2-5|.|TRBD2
CASSLRGGRRQETQYF
TGTGCCAGCAGCTTAAGGGGCGGGAGACGCCAAGAGACCCAGTACTTC
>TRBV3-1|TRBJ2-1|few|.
CASSQDSRRRNEQFF
TGTGCCAGCAGCCAAGATTCCCGCAGGCGCAATGAGCAGTTCTTC
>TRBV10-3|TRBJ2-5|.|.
CAISESDLPRTQYF
TGTGCCATCAGTGAGTCAGACTTGCCCCGGACCCAGTACTTC
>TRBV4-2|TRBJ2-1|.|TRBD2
CASSPAKGLESNEQFF
TGTGCCAGCAGCCCAGCAAAGGGACTAGAGAGTAATGAGCAGTTCTTC
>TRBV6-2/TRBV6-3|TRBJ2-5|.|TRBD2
CASRTSGREETQYF
TGTGCCAGTCGGACTAGCGGGAGGGAAGAGACCCAGTACTTC
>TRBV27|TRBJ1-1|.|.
CASSTGSQTEAFF
TGTGCCAGCAGTACAGGGTCGCAGACTGAAGCTTTCTTT
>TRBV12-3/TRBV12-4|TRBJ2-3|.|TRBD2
CASSLRGAGVVDTQYF
TGTGCCAGCAGTTTGAGGGGCGCGGGGGTGGTAGATACGCAGTATTTT
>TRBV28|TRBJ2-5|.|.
CASSWDTKTQYF
TGTGCCAGCAGTTGGGACACTAAGACCCAGTACTTC
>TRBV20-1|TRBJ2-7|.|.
CSASTGVTTGLASKFYEQYF
TGCAGTGCTAGTACAGGGGTTACTACTGGACTAGCATCAAAATTCTACGAGCAGTACTTC
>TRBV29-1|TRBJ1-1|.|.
CSAEGPGNPEAFF
TGCAGCGCCGAGGGGCCAGGGAACCCTGAAGCTTTCTTT
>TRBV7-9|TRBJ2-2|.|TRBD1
CASRPDRLNTGELFF
TGTGCCAGCAGGCCGGACAGGTTGAACACCGGGGAGCTGTTTTTT
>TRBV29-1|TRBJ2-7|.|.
CSMAGASGSYEQYF
TGCAGCATGGCAGGGGCTAGCGGCTCCTACGAGCAGTACTTC
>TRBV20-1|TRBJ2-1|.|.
CSARGLGSYNEQFF
TGCAGTGCTAGAGGACTAGGCTCCTACAATGAGCAGTTCTTC
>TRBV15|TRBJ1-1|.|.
CATSINRVEAFF
TGTGCCACCAGCATCAACAGGGTTGAAGCTTTCTTT